Listed below are T cell receptor beta chains from one sample, sequenced in a study of T-cell memory formation after mild COVID-19. TCRdb re-analysed the 5' RACE reads in MiXCR, keeping a single row per CDR3 protein. Of roughly 310,000 distinct CDR3 sequences listed, approximately 15% are singletons. Material for sequencing was PBMCs or a T cell subset sorted from them (not recorded which). The receptors derive from a man younger than 35 who had mild COVID-19 (a few samples of this study predate the infection). Cell type and time point are not known. The CDR3 runs from the conserved cysteine through the conserved F or W. Fields, in order: clone size, J gene, D gene, V gene, CDR3 protein, CDR3 DNA. The D gene is left open where the match is weak. Size tells how often a clone was seen (once, few, many) or the class of an expanded clone, and some rows leave it out.

few | TRBJ1-6 | NA | TRBV18 | CASSPLRGETYNSPLHF | TGTGCCAGCTCACCACTCAGGGGAGAAACCTATAATTCACCCCTCCACTTT
NA | TRBJ1-5 | NA | TRBV6-5 | CASSSKAYQPQHF | TGTGCCAGCAGTTCGAAGGCCTATCAGCCCCAGCATTTT
many | TRBJ1-3 | NA | TRBV7-6 | CASSLSGAGNTIYF | TGTGCCAGCAGCTTATCAGGCGCTGGAAACACCATATATTTT
many | TRBJ2-1 | TRBD2 | TRBV6-2/TRBV6-3 | CASSYGSGGANEQFF | TGTGCCAGCAGTTACGGGAGCGGGGGGGCCAATGAGCAGTTCTTC
few | TRBJ1-6 | TRBD1 | TRBV12-3/TRBV12-4 | CASSLGTGDYNSPLHF | TGTGCCAGCAGTTTAGGGACAGGGGATTATAATTCACCCCTCCACTTT
NA | TRBJ2-3 | NA | TRBV7-2 | CASSFRGRVADTQYF | TGTGCCAGCAGCTTTAGGGGCAGGGTGGCAGATACGCAGTATTTT
many | TRBJ2-5 | TRBD1 | TRBV7-2 | CASRGGRDRGETQYF | TGTGCCAGCAGGGGAGGTCGGGACAGGGGAGAGACCCAGTACTTC
few | TRBJ2-7 | TRBD1 | TRBV4-2 | CASRPGQGSYEQYF | TGTGCCAGCAGGCCAGGACAGGGTTCATACGAGCAGTACTTC
NA | TRBJ1-4 | NA | TRBV28 | CASSLGQMNEKLFF | TGTGCCAGCAGTTTAGGGCAGATGAATGAAAAACTGTTTTTT
many | TRBJ1-2 | NA | TRBV20-1 | CSARDWGGDLYGYTF | TGCAGTGCTAGAGATTGGGGCGGAGACCTCTATGGCTACACCTTC
NA | TRBJ1-5 | NA | TRBV7-9 | CASSWMGSNQPQHF | TGTGCCAGCAGCTGGATGGGGAGCAATCAGCCCCAGCATTTT
few | TRBJ2-1 | NA | TRBV7-3 | CASSERQSSYNEQFF | TGTGCCAGCAGCGAACGACAGAGCTCCTACAATGAGCAGTTCTTC
NA | TRBJ1-1 | NA | TRBV18 | CASSQPNTEAFF | TGTGCCAGCTCACAACCAAACACTGAAGCTTTCTTT
many | TRBJ2-5 | TRBD2 | TRBV9 | CASSVGTSGGETQYF | TGTGCCAGCAGCGTAGGGACTAGCGGGGGAGAGACCCAGTACTTC
NA | TRBJ2-5 | NA | TRBV5-4 | CASRRQEIETQYF | TGTGCCAGCAGACGACAGGAGATAGAGACCCAGTACTTC
NA | TRBJ2-1 | NA | TRBV4-3 | CASSRQTYNEQFF | TGCGCCAGCAGCAGACAGACCTACAATGAGCAGTTCTTC
NA | TRBJ2-7 | TRBD1 | TRBV18 | CASSPQGEPHEQYF | TGTGCCAGCTCCCCGCAGGGGGAGCCCCACGAGCAGTACTTC
many | TRBJ2-3 | NA | TRBV5-1 | CASSLSMDRTDTQYF | TGCGCCAGCAGCTTGAGTATGGACCGTACAGATACGCAGTATTTT
NA | TRBJ2-5 | NA | TRBV24-1 | CATSDANQETQYF | TGTGCCACCAGTGACGCCAACCAAGAGACCCAGTACTTC
few | TRBJ1-1 | NA | TRBV12-3/TRBV12-4 | CASSSSWGEANTEAFF | TGTGCCAGCAGTTCCTCTTGGGGTGAGGCGAACACTGAAGCTTTCTTT
NA | TRBJ1-1 | NA | TRBV7-9 | CASSPGPTGTFRAFF | TGTGCCAGCAGCCCCGGACCGACAGGAACGTTTCGAGCTTTCTTT
NA | TRBJ2-3 | TRBD1 | TRBV27 | CASSNGLRTGSDTQYF | TGTGCCAGCAGCAACGGGCTTCGGACAGGGTCAGATACGCAGTATTTT
many | TRBJ1-2 | NA | TRBV3-1 | CASSQGLGGYTF | TGTGCCAGCAGCCAAGGTCTGGGTGGCTACACCTTC
few | TRBJ2-2 | NA | TRBV24-1 | CATSDLAGNPGELFF | TGTGCCACCAGTGATTTGGCGGGGAACCCCGGGGAGCTGTTTTTT
few | TRBJ2-5 | NA | TRBV7-9 | CASSSGGRQETQYF | TGTGCCAGCAGCTCGGGGGGCAGACAAGAGACCCAGTACTTC
NA | TRBJ1-5 | NA | TRBV6-6 | CASSYSEQGWIQPQHF | TGTGCCAGCAGTTACTCTGAACAGGGATGGATACAGCCCCAGCATTTT
many | TRBJ2-3 | TRBD1 | TRBV12-3/TRBV12-4 | CASRQEEVGTASTDTQYF | TGTGCCAGCAGACAGGAAGAGGTCGGGACAGCTAGCACAGATACGCAGTATTTT
NA | TRBJ2-3 | NA | TRBV6-4 | CASSDSSVGGPTDTQYF | TGTGCCAGCAGTGACTCGAGCGTGGGGGGCCCAACAGATACGCAGTATTTT
few | TRBJ2-5 | NA | TRBV27 | CASRALSQETQYF | TGTGCCAGCAGGGCTCTCTCGCAAGAGACCCAGTACTTC
NA | TRBJ2-1 | NA | TRBV5-1 | CASSLGIGTPKNEQFF | TGCGCCAGCAGCTTGGGCATCGGGACCCCAAAGAATGAGCAGTTCTTC